The clone carrying this T cell receptor beta chain was detected once. The target antigen is unknown. The junction differs from germline at one of its ends, possibly a read error. This CDR3 is 11 amino acids long. Germline assignment: CDR1 SQVTM and CDR2 ANQGSEA. cDNA libraries of TCR beta carried unique molecular identifiers. Each CDR3 protein gets one entry after TCRdb re-called the PCR reads with MiXCR. The table has roughly 650,000 distinct CDR3 sequences, approximately 59% seen once; the top ten hold around 10%. This sample was taken from a study of post-analysis software for immune sequencing data. Study findings and constraints: The five TRBV segments detected at higher frequency in patients than in controls included TRBV5-6, TRBV5-1 and TRBV20-1.

The receptor's source is a girl aged 2 to 10 with multiple sclerosis. What was sequenced was blood. This rearrangement joins TRBV29-1 to TRBJ2-1; 7 bases fit TRBD1. CDR3 protein: CGVDRAHEQFF. Here the CDR3 DNA reads TGCGGCGTTGACAGGGCGCATGAGCAGTTCTTC.